The rows below give T cell receptor beta chains drawn from one sample of a study of blood T cell repertoires in COVID-19. The data were produced by immunoSEQ multiplex PCR, yet TCRdb's version contains in-frame clones alone and is incomplete. There are roughly 440,000 clones in the sample; 88% occur only once, and roughly 12% lies in the top ten. The specimen sequenced was peripheral blood. The receptors stem from a woman aged 45-65 years with COVID-19, enrolled during active disease. Both conserved end residues are part of each CDR3. A D gene is named only where the DNA matches it firmly. The size of a clone is reported for some rows only, either as once, few or many, or as a class for expanded clones.

j_gene	v_gene	abundance	d_gene	CDR3nt	CDR3aa
TRBJ1-5	TRBV10-3	.	TRBD1	TGTGCCATCAGAGCCACGACAGGGGCCGATCAGCCCCAGCATTTT	CAIRATTGADQPQHF
TRBJ1-1	TRBV28	.	.	TGTGCCAGCAGTTTCCGTCGGGGGAACACTGAAGCTTTCTTT	CASSFRRGNTEAFF
TRBJ2-3	TRBV24-1	.	TRBD2	TGTGCCACCAGTGAAAGCGGGGGGCTCACAGATACGCAGTATTTT	CATSESGGLTDTQYF
TRBJ2-5	TRBV18	.	.	TGTGCCAGCTCACCCGTAGCAATGAAAAGGGGACAAGAGACCCAGTACTTC	CASSPVAMKRGQETQYF
TRBJ2-3	TRBV19	.	.	TGTGCCAGTAGTATGAGAGGGGGTTCCTGGTTCACAGATACGCAGTATTTT	CASSMRGGSWFTDTQYF
TRBJ1-2	TRBV7-9	.	.	TGTGCCAGCACCCAGTCCGGGACAAACTATGGCTACACCTTC	CASTQSGTNYGYTF
TRBJ1-3	TRBV3-1/TRBV3-2	once	.	TGTGCCAGCAGCAGTACAGGGTCCTCTGGAAACACCATATATTTT	CASSSTGSSGNTIYF
TRBJ1-3	TRBV27	.	TRBD1	TGTGCCAGCAGTTTACTCCGGGACAGGGGTCCCATCCTTCCAGGTTTT	CASSLLRDRGPILPGF
TRBJ1-1	TRBV7-8	.	.	TGTGCCAGCAGCCGAGAATCCTCCGACACTGAAGCTTTCTTT	CASSRESSDTEAFF
TRBJ1-1	TRBV6-5	.	.	TGTGCCAGCAGGGACCGGGATTTCAACACTGAAGCTTTCTTT	CASRDRDFNTEAFF
TRBJ2-2	TRBV29-1	.	.	TGCAGCGTTGCCAGAACCGGGGAGCTGTTTTTT	CSVARTGELFF
TRBJ2-7	TRBV7-9	.	.	TGTGCCAGCAGACATGTGGGCAGACCGCCCTACGAGCAGTACTTC	CASRHVGRPPYEQYF
TRBJ1-4	TRBV5-1	.	.	TGCGCCAGCAGCCTCGGACAGACGAGTCTTAATGAAAAACTGTTTTTT	CASSLGQTSLNEKLFF
TRBJ2-2	TRBV6-5	.	.	TGTGCCAGCAGTCGGGACTTTAACACCGGGGAGCTGTTTTTT	CASSRDFNTGELFF
TRBJ1-6	TRBV12-3/TRBV12-4	.	.	TGTGCCAGCAGCCGACAGTATTCACCCCTCCACTTT	CASSRQYSPLHF
TRBJ1-5	TRBV21-1	.	.	TGTGCCAGCAGCACGCACCGGGTACAGGACCTACATATCAATCAGCCCCAGCATTTT	CASSTHRVQDLHINQPQHF
TRBJ2-7	TRBV30	.	TRBD1	TGTGCCTGGGGTCCGGGACAGGGTTTCTACGAGCAGTACTTC	CAWGPGQGFYEQYF
TRBJ2-1	TRBV4-1	.	.	TGCGCCAGCAGCCCCCTACTAGTCTTTGAGCAGTTCTTC	CASSPLLVFEQFF
TRBJ2-7	TRBV6-1	.	TRBD1	TGTGCCAGCAGTGATGCCGGGACAGGGAGCCACGAGCAGTACTTC	CASSDAGTGSHEQYF
TRBJ1-1	TRBV27	.	.	TGTGCCAGCAGTTCTCAACAGGACCCCAAAGCTTTCTTT	CASSSQQDPKAFF
TRBJ2-5	TRBV6-1	.	.	TGTGCCAGCAGTGAACGCAGCCAAGAGACCCAGTACTTC	CASSERSQETQYF
TRBJ2-3	TRBV7-6	.	.	TGTGCCAGCGCTCAGACTGATACGCAGTATTTT	CASAQTDTQYF
TRBJ1-4	TRBV3-1/TRBV3-2	.	.	TGTGCCAGCAGCCAAGGGGACATAGCTATTAATGAAAAACTGTTTTTT	CASSQGDIAINEKLFF
TRBJ2-7	TRBV10-2	.	TRBD2	TGCGCCACCTTAGGAGCGGGGGGGCTCTACGAGCAGTACTTC	CATLGAGGLYEQYF
TRBJ1-5	TRBV19	.	.	TGTGCCGTCGGGGGGGCCTCCCGCCAGCCCCAGCATTTT	CAVGGASRQPQHF
TRBJ2-7	TRBV24-1	.	TRBD1	TGTGCCACCAGTGACCCGGACAGGGCCGGCGAGCAGTACTTC	CATSDPDRAGEQYF
TRBJ2-1	TRBV7-2	.	.	TGTGCCAGCAGCTTAGCTGTGGAGTACAATGAGCAGTTCTTC	CASSLAVEYNEQFF
TRBJ1-1	TRBV5-4	.	.	TGTGCCAGCAGCGTCGACACCACTGAAGCTTTCTTT	CASSVDTTEAFF
TRBJ1-4	TRBV5-1	.	TRBD1	TGCGCCAGCAGCCTGGATGGGACAGGGGTCGAAAAACTGTTTTTT	CASSLDGTGVEKLFF
TRBJ2-7	TRBV5-1	.	.	TGCGCCAGCAGCTTTTCACAGGTTCCCTACGAGCAGTACTTC	CASSFSQVPYEQYF
TRBJ1-1	TRBV7-2	.	.	TGTGCCAGCAGCTCTCTGGGGAGCACTGAAGCTTTCTTT	CASSSLGSTEAFF
TRBJ1-2	TRBV2	.	.	TGTGCCAGCCCAGACAGAGGTGCGAATGGCTACACCTTC	CASPDRGANGYTF
TRBJ2-1	TRBV19	.	.	TGTGCCAGTAGTATTGGGGGGATCTACAATGAGCAGTTCTTC	CASSIGGIYNEQFF
TRBJ1-1	TRBV6-6	.	.	TGTGCCAGCAGTCTCCCATCTGAAGCTTTCTTT	CASSLPSEAFF
TRBJ2-3	TRBV27	.	.	TGTGCCAGCAGTTCACTCCCTGGCACAGATACGCAGTATTTT	CASSSLPGTDTQYF
TRBJ2-1	TRBV5-1	.	.	TGCGCCAGCAGCTTGGTATCGAATGAGCAGTTCTTC	CASSLVSNEQFF
TRBJ2-6	TRBV9	.	TRBD1	TGTGCCAGCAGCGAACAGGGGTCTGGGGCCAACGTCCTGACTTTC	CASSEQGSGANVLTF
TRBJ1-2	TRBV27	.	.	TGTGCCAGCACCGTTAATGGGGCGACAGAAGGCTACACCTTC	CASTVNGATEGYTF
TRBJ1-4	TRBV11-2	.	.	TGTGCCAGCAGCTTACGCCAGAGTCTAGTGAATGAAAAACTGTTTTTT	CASSLRQSLVNEKLFF
TRBJ2-7	TRBV19	.	.	TGTGCCAGTAGTATAGACAGGGACTACGAGCAGTACTTC	CASSIDRDYEQYF
TRBJ1-2	TRBV7-7	.	.	TGTGCCAGCAGCTCTACGACCGACACCAGCCCAAACTATGGCTACACCTTC	CASSSTTDTSPNYGYTF
TRBJ2-7	TRBV9	.	.	TGTGCCAGCAGCCCCCGTCCGGGAGAGCAGTACTTC	CASSPRPGEQYF
TRBJ1-1	TRBV5-1	.	.	TGCGCCAGCAGCCATCTGGGCGAGGGGAACACTGAAGCTTTCTTT	CASSHLGEGNTEAFF
TRBJ1-1	TRBV28	.	.	TGTGCCAGCAGTTTATATGGAGGGGTAGGGACTGAAGCTTTCTTT	CASSLYGGVGTEAFF
TRBJ2-2	TRBV11-3	.	.	TGTGCCAGCAGCTCAGGGGTCAGCCTGAACACCGGGGAGCTGTTTTTT	CASSSGVSLNTGELFF
TRBJ1-2	TRBV27	once	TRBD1	TGTGCCAGCAGTTTAGCTGGACAGGGGAGCTACACCTTC	CASSLAGQGSYTF
TRBJ1-1	TRBV7-8	.	.	TGTGCCAGCAGCCGCCTGGTCGGCGCGATCGAGGGAGCTTTCTTT	CASSRLVGAIEGAFF